This T cell receptor beta chain came from a study of blood T cell repertoires in COVID-19. The table came from immunoSEQ multiplex PCR; TCRdb's copy has only in-frame clones and leaves some out. This repertoire shows some 410,000 clones, approximately 88% found once; its top ten account for around 0.91%. CDR3 length equals 15 residues. The V end lost 4 bases, the J end lost 4 bases, and 16 bases lay between the germline ends. Looked up from germline, CDR1 is LGHNA and CDR2 is YNFKEQ. The rearrangement uses TRBV4-2 and TRBJ1-2; D remains unclear. Sequences were obtained from PBMCs or T cells enriched from blood (not recorded which). The sequence derives from a woman aged 25 to 39 with acute COVID-19. CDR3 sequence: CASSPERIGSYGYTF. CDR3 DNA: TGTGCCAGCAGCCCCGAGAGGATCGGGAGCTATGGCTACACCTTC.